These 16 T cell receptor beta chains were all obtained from the same sample, sequenced in a study of Ad26.COV2.S vaccination and SARS-CoV-2 variants. Treatment specified: roughly 20 received Ad26.COV2.S at low or high dose, single or two shots; about 5 received placebo; per-sample allocation not given. Sample collection was performed on day 63 after the first vaccine or placebo injection. Method: immunoSEQ multiplex PCR; TCRdb's copy keeps in-frame clones and lacks some. The table has roughly 350,000 clones, 85% to 90% seen once; the top ten hold 5%. This specimen was peripheral blood, taken in a trial of Ad26.COV2.S vaccine versus placebo. The receptor set was obtained from a person aged 18 to 65 who received the Ad26.COV2.S COVID-19 vaccine or a placebo.

Concerning this clone: One end of the junction is discordant with germline, which a read error may explain. CDR3: CAWSHSSGVILF. The CDR3 coding sequence is TGTGCCTGGAGCCACAGCTCGGGGGTAATCTTATTC. The V gene is TRBV30, the J gene TRBJ1-2, with D perhaps matching TRBD1 (5 bases). Germline V lookup: CDR1 GTSNPN, CDR2 SVGIG (reference sequence). The CDR3 contains 12 residues.

V usage is TRBV7-9 and J usage is TRBJ2-5, with D unresolved. CDR1 is SEHNR, CDR2 FQNEAQ, per germline (reference sequence). V lost 6 bases and J 2 bases, leaving 16 bases between the germline ends. The CDR3 is 15 amino acids. DNA of the CDR3: TGTGCCAGCAGTCTAGAAGGAGAAAAGCAAGAGACCCAGTACTTC. This codes for CASSLEGEKQETQYF. Full variable domain (outside the CDR3, taken from reference TRBV7-9 and TRBJ2-5): DTGVSQNPRHKITKRGQNVTFRCDPISEHNRLYWYRQTLGQGPEFLTYFQNEAQLEKSRLLSDRFSAERPKGSFSTLEIQRTEQGDSAMYLCASSLEGEKQETQYFGPGTRLLVL.

This rearrangement joins TRBV5-1 to TRBJ2-5; D not resolved. CDR3 length: 13 residues. CDR1 SGHRS and CDR2 YFSETQ come from the germline V gene. V shed 1 base and J shed 0 bases, with 4 bases lying between them. The CDR3 protein is CASSLSDQETQYF. In DNA form, the CDR3 reads TGCGCCAGCAGCTTGAGCGACCAAGAGACCCAGTACTTC.

The V call is TRBV11-2, the J call TRBJ2-3; 9 bases fit TRBD1. Per the germline V gene, CDR1 is SGHAT and CDR2 is FQNNGV. Losses at the gene ends were 3 bases for V and 3 bases for J; bases not matched to a gene: 4. This CDR3 region has 15 residues. CDR3 residues: CASSFRQGVTDTQYF. Here the CDR3 DNA reads TGTGCCAGCAGCTTTCGACAGGGGGTTACAGATACGCAGTATTTT. Variable domain in full (rest from reference TRBV11-2 and TRBJ2-3): EAGVAQSPRYKIIEKRQSVAFWCNPISGHATLYWYQQILGQGPKLLIQFQNNGVVDDSQLPKDRFSAERLKGVDSTLKIQPAKLEDSAVYLCASSFRQGVTDTQYFGPGTRLTVL.

The rearrangement links TRBV7-2 to TRBJ2-5, with TRBD1 matching 9 bases. J was trimmed by 5 bases and V by 5 bases; bases with no gene match: 12. The CDR3 covers 16 residues. The V gene's germline CDR1 is SGHTA and CDR2 FQGNSA. The CDR3: CASSLTPGQGRETQYF. CDR3 nucleotides: TGTGCCAGCAGCCTTACACCGGGACAGGGTCGGGAGACCCAGTACTTC.

The V and J genes are TRBV7-8 and TRBJ2-3, with 11 nucleotides matching TRBD2. V gave up 5 bases and J gave up 5 bases; unmatched junction bases: 12. The germline gives CDR1 SGHVS, CDR2 FQNEAQ. The CDR3 consists of 17 residues. CDR3 DNA sequence: TGTGCCAGCAGCCCCTCCGGGACTAGCGGATATCAAGATACGCAGTATTTT. This codes for CASSPSGTSGYQDTQYF.

The V call is TRBV11-2, the J call TRBJ2-7; 8 nucleotides align to TRBD2. CDR3 size: 15 residues. Losses at the gene ends were 5 bases for V and 4 bases for J; bases not matched to a gene: 10. CDR1 is SGHAT, CDR2 FQNNGV, per germline. The DNA of the CDR3 is TGTGCCAGCAGCAAGACGGCTAGCGGGTCGTACGAGCAGTACTTC. Translated: CASSKTASGSYEQYF.

The chain uses TRBV29-1 and TRBJ2-7; 14 bases line up with TRBD2. The CDR3 contains 15 residues. J gave up 6 bases and V 3 bases, and 7 bases lay outside the gene matches. Germline V gene sequence: CDR1 SQVTM, CDR2 ANQGSEA. CDR3 nucleotide sequence: TGCAGCGTTGACCCCGGGACTAGCGGGAGTGGCGAGCAGTACTTC. This encodes CSVDPGTSGSGEQYF.

This chain links TRBV2 with TRBJ1-6; no clear D. V was cut by 6 bases and J by 0 bases, with 9 bases left in between. In germline, CDR1 is SNHLY, CDR2 FYNNEI. CDR3 size: 15 residues. The CDR3 region is CASRFMSSYNSPLHF. CDR3 nucleotides: TGTGCCAGCAGATTTATGAGCTCCTATAATTCACCCCTCCACTTT.

As concerns this clone: Other DNA sequences in this specimen translate into the identical CDR3. The chain joins TRBV6-5 to TRBJ1-1, with a weak D call TRBD1 (6 bases). Germline assignment: CDR1 MNHEY and CDR2 SVGAGI. Between the trimmed V and J ends, which lost 6 bases and 5 bases, there was a span of 10 bases. This CDR3 has 12 amino acids. CDR3 amino acids: CASSRGRTEAFF. The CDR3 DNA sequence: TGTGCCAGCAGCAGGGGTCGGACTGAAGCTTTCTTT.

This chain uses TRBV20-1 with TRBJ2-7; unclear D gene. This CDR3 has 13 residues. With 3 bases removed from V and 5 bases from J, the gap between germline ends came to 14 bases. CDR1 DFQATT and CDR2 SNEGSKA come from the germline V gene (reference sequence). DNA for the CDR3: TGCAGTGCTAGTTCAGGCGTATCCCACGAGCAGTACTTC. Its translation is CSASSGVSHEQYF.

V is TRBV4-2 and J is TRBJ1-1; no definite D call. Germline V gene sequence: CDR1 LGHNA, CDR2 YNFKEQ. This CDR3 contains 15 residues. Trimming took 1 base from V and 2 from J, leaving 11 bases between them. The chain's CDR3 is CASSQGAGGNTEAFF. The CDR3 nucleotides read TGTGCCAGCAGCCAAGGTGCGGGCGGAAACACTGAAGCTTTCTTT.

The chain combines TRBV28 with TRBJ1-2; D unclear. V lost 8 bases and J lost 2, with 12 bases in between. The length of the CDR3 is 13 residues. Germline V gene data show CDR1 as MDHEN and CDR2 as SYDVKM. The CDR3 sequence: CASGQVPNYGYTF. The CDR3 DNA follows: TGTGCCAGCGGGCAGGTACCCAACTATGGCTACACCTTC.

The chain carries TRBV25-1 and TRBJ2-1; D could derive from TRBD1 or TRBD2 (6 bases each). The CDR3 length is 17 residues. V lost 2 bases and J 6 bases, leaving 20 bases between the germline ends. The V gene's germline CDR1 is MGHDK and CDR2 SYGVNS. The CDR3 DNA follows: TGTGCCAGCAGTGAACAGGCCGGACAGACTAGATTCAATGAGCAGTTCTTC. Its protein is CASSEQAGQTRFNEQFF.

The V gene is TRBV28, the J gene TRBJ1-4, with D perhaps TRBD1 (5 bases). The germline V gene has CDR1 MDHEN and CDR2 SYDVKM. This CDR3 contains 15 residues. The V and J ends lost 6 bases and 4 bases respectively, with 15 bases between them. The CDR3 sequence: CASSVSGTGNEKLFF. The CDR3 DNA follows: TGTGCCAGCAGCGTATCCGGGACGGGTAATGAAAAACTGTTTTTT.

The rearrangement uses TRBV12-3 or TRBV12-4 and TRBJ2-5, with D unclear. The germline V and J ends were trimmed by 6 bases and 2 bases, with 10 bases remaining between them. The CDR3 is 13 amino acids. In nucleotides, the CDR3 is TGTGCCAGCAGCCGCACTGGACAAGAGACCCAGTACTTC. Amino acids: CASSRTGQETQYF.